This T cell receptor (beta chain) is from a study of T cell responses to AZD1222 COVID-19 vaccine. With 5 bases removed from V and 1 base from J, the gap between germline ends came to 8 bases. Germline assignment: CDR1 KGHSH and CDR2 LQKENI. This CDR3 comprises 13 residues. Sequenced by immunoSEQ multiplex PCR; TCRdb stores in-frame clones only, minus some. Here the sample spans 95,000 to 150,000 clones, 75% to 95% being singletons. The V gene is TRBV18, the J gene TRBJ1-1; D not certain. The sequences come from peripheral blood, collected on day 0 of AZD1222 vaccination. The receptor comes from an adult in good health. The DNA for the CDR3 is TGTGCCAGCTCAAGCGTCGGGAACACTGAAGCTTTCTTT. Translated, it gives CASSSVGNTEAFF.